This record covers a single T cell receptor beta chain. No antigen is known for it. TCRdb passed the RT-PCR reads through MiXCR, listing each CDR3 protein once. The repertoire includes 530,000 or so distinct CDR3 sequences, 25% of them detected once, and over 1.5% sits in the top ten. Deletions cut 2 bases from V and 4 bases from J, with 8 bases between. Germline V lookup: CDR1 MNHEY, CDR2 SVGAGI. This CDR3 contains 14 residues. This sample is drawn from a study of response to subunit inactivated influenza vaccine. General observations from the study: Few additional T cells are recruited per seasonal influenza vaccination, authors suggested.

The V and J genes are TRBV6-5 and TRBJ2-2; D assignment may be TRBD1 or TRBD2 (5 bases each). This sequence was found in a man in his forties or fifties who received an inactivated influenza vaccine. The input for sequencing was CD4+ T cells sorted from PBMCs, taken 5 days after vaccination. The CDR3 spells CASSYHGATGELFF. The CDR3 DNA is TGTGCCAGCAGTTACCACGGGGCCACCGGGGAGCTGTTTTTT.